This note documents a single T cell receptor (beta chain) sequence. Primers for the PCR totalled 60 Vbeta and 13 Jbeta. The method was immunoSEQ multiplex PCR; TCRdb's version includes in-frame clones alone and lacks a portion of them. The data show about 120,000 clones, with 50% to 75% seen just once and under 9% held by the top ten. This entry comes from a study of cytomegalovirus exposure and HLA in healthy donors. Germline V gene data show CDR1 as SGHAT and CDR2 as FQNNGV. Trimming removed 1 base from V and 6 bases from J; junction bases left unmatched: 2. The CDR3 is 14 residues long. Sequencing was performed on PBMCs. The chain carries TRBV11-2 and TRBJ2-7; TRBD1 matches 11 bases. The TCR comes from a woman aged 40 to 50 in good health and CMV-seropositive. DNA of the CDR3: TGTGCCAGCAGCTTAGGGACAGGGGGCAGCGAGCAGTACTTC. Translation gives CASSLGTGGSEQYF.